This T cell receptor (beta chain) was captured by sequencing in a study of cytotoxic CD8 clonotypes in ibrutinib-treated CLL. Study-wide points: Sustained-remission and progressing patients diverged in sampling times. On treatment, the uncommon public clonotypes contracted or remained stable. T-cell clonality at baseline went above that of age-matched healthy donors and rose and fell with circulating CD8+ T-cell counts. Clonality was higher at ibrutinib response and returned toward baseline at progression.

As concerns this clone: Its antigen is as yet unknown.

V shed 0 bases and J shed 4 bases, with 19 bases lying between them. Germline V lookup: CDR1 MRHNA, CDR2 SNTAGT. CDR3 size: 18 residues. Profiled with immunoSEQ multiplex PCR; TCRdb holds only in-frame clones, not every one. The sample holds 150,000 or so clones, about 88% seen once. Sequencing was performed on PBMCs, taken at disease progression, from a patient treated with ibrutinib. The receptor was isolated from a human donor with chronic lymphocytic leukemia. The chain is built from TRBV6-4 and TRBJ1-5; D not certain. This CDR3 is CASSDSMPRPARNQPQHF. The DNA of the CDR3 is TGTGCCAGCAGTGACTCGATGCCCCGTCCCGCGAGAAATCAGCCCCAGCATTTT.